This T cell receptor (beta chain) is drawn from a study of early T cells in non-severe SARS-CoV-2 infection. One entry per CDR3 protein, called by TCRdb with MiXCR from the 5' RACE reads. The sample consists of 70,000 to 90,000 distinct CDR3 sequences, less than 15% of them appearing once. This clonotype appeared a few times. Looked up from germline, CDR1 is LNHDA and CDR2 is SQIVND (reference sequence). The CDR3 consists of 21 residues. V was pared by 10 bases and J by 0 bases, with 34 bases between. The material sequenced was whole blood. The source of this sequence is an adult who was a healthcare worker with PCR-confirmed SARS-CoV-2 infection or an uninfected control (not recorded which). This chain uses TRBV19 with TRBJ2-1; either TRBD1 or TRBD2 may supply D (8 bases each). CDR3 DNA sequence: TGTGCCACCACCCGACAGGGGATGGCTAGCGGGCTTCTTAGCTCCTACAATGAGCAGTTCTTC. The encoded protein is CATTRQGMASGLLSSYNEQFF.